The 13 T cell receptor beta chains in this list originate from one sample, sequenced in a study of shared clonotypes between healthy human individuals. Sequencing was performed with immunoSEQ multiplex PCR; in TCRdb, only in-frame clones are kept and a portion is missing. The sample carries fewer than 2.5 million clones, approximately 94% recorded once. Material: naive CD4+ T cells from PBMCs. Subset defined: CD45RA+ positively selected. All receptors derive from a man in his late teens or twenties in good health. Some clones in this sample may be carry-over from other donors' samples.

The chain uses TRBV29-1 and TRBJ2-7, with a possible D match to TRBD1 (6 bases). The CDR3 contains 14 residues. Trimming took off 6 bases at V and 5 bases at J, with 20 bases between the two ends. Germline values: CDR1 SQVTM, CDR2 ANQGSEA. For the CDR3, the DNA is TGCAGCGTAGAAACGACAGGATGGTCGGACGAGCAGTACTTC. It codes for CSVETTGWSDEQYF.

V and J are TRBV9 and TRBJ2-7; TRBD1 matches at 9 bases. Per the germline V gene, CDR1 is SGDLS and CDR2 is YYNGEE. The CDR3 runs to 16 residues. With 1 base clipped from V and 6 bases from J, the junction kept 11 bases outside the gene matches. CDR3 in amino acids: CASSVTPGQGLGEQYF. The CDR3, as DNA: TGTGCCAGCAGCGTAACTCCGGGACAGGGTCTAGGCGAGCAGTACTTC.

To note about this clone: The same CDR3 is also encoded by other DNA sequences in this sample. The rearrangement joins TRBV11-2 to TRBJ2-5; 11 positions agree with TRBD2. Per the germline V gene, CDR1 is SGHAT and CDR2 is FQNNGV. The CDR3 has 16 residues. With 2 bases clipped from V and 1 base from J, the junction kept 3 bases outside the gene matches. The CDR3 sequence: CASSLSLAGGQETQYF. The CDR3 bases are TGTGCCAGCAGCTTATCCCTAGCGGGAGGCCAAGAGACCCAGTACTTC.

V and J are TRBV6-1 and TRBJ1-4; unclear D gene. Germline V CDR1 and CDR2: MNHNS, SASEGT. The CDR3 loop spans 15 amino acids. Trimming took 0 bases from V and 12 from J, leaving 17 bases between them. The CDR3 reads CASSEAPNQVVELFF. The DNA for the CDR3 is TGTGCCAGCAGTGAAGCGCCAAACCAGGTTGTGGAACTGTTTTTT.

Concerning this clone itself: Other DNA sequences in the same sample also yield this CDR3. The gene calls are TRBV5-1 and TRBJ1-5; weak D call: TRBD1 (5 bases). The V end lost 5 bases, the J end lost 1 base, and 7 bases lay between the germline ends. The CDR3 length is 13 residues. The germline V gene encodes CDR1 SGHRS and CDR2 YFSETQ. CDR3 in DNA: TGCGCCAGCAGGAGGGGAAGCAATCAGCCCCAGCATTTT. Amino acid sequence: CASRRGSNQPQHF.

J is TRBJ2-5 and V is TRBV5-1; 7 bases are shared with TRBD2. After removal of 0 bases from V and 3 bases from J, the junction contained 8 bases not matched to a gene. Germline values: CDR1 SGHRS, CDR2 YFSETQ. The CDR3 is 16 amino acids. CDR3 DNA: TGCGCCAGCAGCTTGGTGGGGGGAGGGCCGGAAGAGACCCAGTACTTC. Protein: CASSLVGGGPEETQYF.

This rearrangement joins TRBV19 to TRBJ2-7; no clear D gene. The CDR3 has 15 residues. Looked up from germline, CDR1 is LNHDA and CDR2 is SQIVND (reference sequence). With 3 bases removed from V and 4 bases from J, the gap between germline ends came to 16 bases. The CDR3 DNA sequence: TGTGCCAGTAGTATTATTAGGGATGGGCGGTACGAGCAGTACTTC. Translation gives CASSIIRDGRYEQYF.

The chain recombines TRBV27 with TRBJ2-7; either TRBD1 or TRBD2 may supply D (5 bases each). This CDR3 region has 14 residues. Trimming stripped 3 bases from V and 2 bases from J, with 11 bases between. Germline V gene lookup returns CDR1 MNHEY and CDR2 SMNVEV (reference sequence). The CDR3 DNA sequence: TGTGCCAGCAGTTTCGGGAACAGGCCCTACGAGCAGTACTTC. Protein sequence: CASSFGNRPYEQYF.

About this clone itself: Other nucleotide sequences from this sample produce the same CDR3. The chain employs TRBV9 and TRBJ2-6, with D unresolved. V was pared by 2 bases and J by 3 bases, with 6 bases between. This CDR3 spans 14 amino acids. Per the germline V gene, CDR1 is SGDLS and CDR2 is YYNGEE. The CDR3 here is CASSVLGGANVLTF. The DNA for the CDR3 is TGTGCCAGCAGCGTCTTAGGTGGGGCCAACGTCCTGACTTTC.

The CDR3 nucleotides are TGTGCCAGCAGCTTATATAGTTCGGGAAGGTTCGAGACCCAGTACTTC. This sequence encodes CASSLYSSGRFETQYF. The chain couples TRBV7-9 to TRBJ2-5; D perhaps matches TRBD2 (5 bases). V was pared by 2 bases and J by 5 bases, with 18 bases between. CDR3 length: 16 amino acids. CDR1 and CDR2 from the germline V gene are SEHNR and FQNEAQ (reference sequence).

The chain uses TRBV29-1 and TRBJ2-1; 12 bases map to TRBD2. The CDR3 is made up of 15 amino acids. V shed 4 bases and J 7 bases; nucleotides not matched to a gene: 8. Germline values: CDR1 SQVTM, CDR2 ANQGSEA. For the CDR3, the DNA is TGCAGCGTTGGTTCGACTAGCGGGAGCGCGAATGAGCAGTTCTTC. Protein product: CSVGSTSGSANEQFF.

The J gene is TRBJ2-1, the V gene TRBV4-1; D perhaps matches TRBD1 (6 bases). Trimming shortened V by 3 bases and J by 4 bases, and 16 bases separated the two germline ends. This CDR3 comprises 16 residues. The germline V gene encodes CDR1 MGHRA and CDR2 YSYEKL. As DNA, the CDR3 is TGCGCCAGCAGCCAGCTCCCGGTCAGGGGTTACAATGAGCAGTTCTTC. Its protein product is CASSQLPVRGYNEQFF.

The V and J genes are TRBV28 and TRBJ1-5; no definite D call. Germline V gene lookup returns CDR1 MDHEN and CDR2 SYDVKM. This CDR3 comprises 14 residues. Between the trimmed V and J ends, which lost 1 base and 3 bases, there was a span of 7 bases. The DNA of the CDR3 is TGTGCCAGCAGTTTATCCGGGATCAATCAGCCCCAGCATTTT. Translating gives CASSLSGINQPQHF.